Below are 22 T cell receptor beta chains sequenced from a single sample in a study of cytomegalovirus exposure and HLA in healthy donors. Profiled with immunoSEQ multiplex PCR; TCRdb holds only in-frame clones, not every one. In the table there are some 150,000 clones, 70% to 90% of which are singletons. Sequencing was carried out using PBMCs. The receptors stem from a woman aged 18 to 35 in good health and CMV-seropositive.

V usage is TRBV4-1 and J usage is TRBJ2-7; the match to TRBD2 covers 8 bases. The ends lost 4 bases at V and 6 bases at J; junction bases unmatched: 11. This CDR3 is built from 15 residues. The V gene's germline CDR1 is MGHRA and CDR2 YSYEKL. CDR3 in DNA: TGCGCCAGCAGCCCTGGGCTTAGCGGGAAACGCGAGCAGTACTTC. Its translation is CASSPGLSGKREQYF.

The CDR3 DNA reads TGCAGCGTTGTGGCGGCGACTAGCGGGAGGAATGAGCAGTTCTTC. It encodes CSVVAATSGRNEQFF. V gene TRBV29-1 combines with J gene TRBJ2-1; 13 nucleotides line up with TRBD2. The CDR3 consists of 15 residues. Germline CDR1 is SQVTM and CDR2 is ANQGSEA. V lost 4 bases to trimming and J lost 7 bases; unmatched junction nucleotides: 7.

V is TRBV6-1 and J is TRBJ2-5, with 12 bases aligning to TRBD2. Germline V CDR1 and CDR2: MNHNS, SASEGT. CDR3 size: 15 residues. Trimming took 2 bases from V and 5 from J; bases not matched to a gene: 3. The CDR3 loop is CASSESSGRVETQYF. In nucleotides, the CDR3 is TGTGCCAGCAGTGAATCTAGCGGGAGGGTTGAGACCCAGTACTTC.

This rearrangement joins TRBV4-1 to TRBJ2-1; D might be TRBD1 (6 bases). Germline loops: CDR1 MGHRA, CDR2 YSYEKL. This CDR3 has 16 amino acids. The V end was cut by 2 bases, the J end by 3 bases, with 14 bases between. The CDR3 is CASSQPDRELYNEQFF. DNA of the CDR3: TGCGCCAGCAGCCAACCGGACAGAGAACTCTACAATGAGCAGTTCTTC.

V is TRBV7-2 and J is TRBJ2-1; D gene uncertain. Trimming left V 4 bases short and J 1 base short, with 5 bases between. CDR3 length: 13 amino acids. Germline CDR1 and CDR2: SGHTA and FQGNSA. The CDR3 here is CASSSSSYNEQFF. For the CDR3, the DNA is TGTGCCAGCAGCTCCTCTTCCTACAATGAGCAGTTCTTC.

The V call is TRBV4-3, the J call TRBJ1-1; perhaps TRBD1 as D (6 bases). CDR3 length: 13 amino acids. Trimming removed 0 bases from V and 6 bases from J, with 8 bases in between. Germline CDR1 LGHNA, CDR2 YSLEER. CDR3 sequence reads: CASSQDGGAEAFF. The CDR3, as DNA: TGCGCCAGCAGCCAAGATGGGGGCGCTGAAGCTTTCTTT.

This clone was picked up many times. The CDR3 DNA is TGTGCCAGCAGTGACTCTCCTAGTACCCCTACGGGTGAGCAGTTCTTC. This translates into CASSDSPSTPTGEQFF. The chain recombines TRBV6-4 with TRBJ2-1; no reliable D call. This CDR3 is 16 amino acids long. Germline CDR1 and CDR2: MRHNA and SNTAGT. Trimming removed 0 bases at V and 9 bases at J, with 18 bases between.

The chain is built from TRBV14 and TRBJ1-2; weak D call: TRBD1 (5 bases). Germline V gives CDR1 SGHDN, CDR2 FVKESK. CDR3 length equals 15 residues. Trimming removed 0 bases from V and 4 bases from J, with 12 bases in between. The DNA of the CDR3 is TGTGCCAGCAGCCAAGATAGGCGGGGGATCTATGGCTACACCTTC. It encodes CASSQDRRGIYGYTF.

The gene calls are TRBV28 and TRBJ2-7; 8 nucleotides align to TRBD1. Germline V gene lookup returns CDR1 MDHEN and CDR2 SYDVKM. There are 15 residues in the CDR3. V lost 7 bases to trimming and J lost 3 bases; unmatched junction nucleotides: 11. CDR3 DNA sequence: TGTGCCAGCACCCAAGGAGTCACAGGGGGCTACGAGCAGTACTTC. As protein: CASTQGVTGGYEQYF.

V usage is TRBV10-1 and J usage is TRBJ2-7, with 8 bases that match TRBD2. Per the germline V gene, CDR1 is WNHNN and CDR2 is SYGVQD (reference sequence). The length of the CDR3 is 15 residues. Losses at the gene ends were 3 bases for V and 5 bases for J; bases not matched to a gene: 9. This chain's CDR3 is CASSESLAGRHEQYF. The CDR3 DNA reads TGCGCCAGCAGTGAAAGCCTAGCGGGCAGACACGAGCAGTACTTC.

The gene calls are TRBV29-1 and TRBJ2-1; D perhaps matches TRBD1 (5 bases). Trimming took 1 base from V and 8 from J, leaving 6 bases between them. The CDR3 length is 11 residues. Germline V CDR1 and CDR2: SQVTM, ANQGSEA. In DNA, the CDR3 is TGCAGCGTTGAAGGGGGCCATGAGCAGTTCTTC. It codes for CSVEGGHEQFF.

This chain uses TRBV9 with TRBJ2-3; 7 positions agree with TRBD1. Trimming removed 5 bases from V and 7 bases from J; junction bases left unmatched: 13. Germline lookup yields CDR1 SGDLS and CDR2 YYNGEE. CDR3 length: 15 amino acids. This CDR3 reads CASSQEGTATNTQYF. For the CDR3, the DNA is TGTGCCAGCAGTCAAGAAGGGACAGCGACAAATACGCAGTATTTT.

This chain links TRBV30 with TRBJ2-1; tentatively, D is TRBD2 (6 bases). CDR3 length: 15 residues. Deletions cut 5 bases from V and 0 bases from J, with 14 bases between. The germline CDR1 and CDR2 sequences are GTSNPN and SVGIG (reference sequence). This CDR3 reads CAWQRGTSSYNEQFF. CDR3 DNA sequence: TGTGCCTGGCAACGGGGGACGAGCTCCTACAATGAGCAGTTCTTC.

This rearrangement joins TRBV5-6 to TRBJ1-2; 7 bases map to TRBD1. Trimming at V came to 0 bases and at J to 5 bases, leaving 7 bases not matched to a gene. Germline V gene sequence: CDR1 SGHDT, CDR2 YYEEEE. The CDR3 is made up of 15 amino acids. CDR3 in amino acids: CASSLGGTTGYGYTF. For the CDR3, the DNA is TGTGCCAGCAGCTTGGGGGGTACGACAGGGTATGGCTACACCTTC.

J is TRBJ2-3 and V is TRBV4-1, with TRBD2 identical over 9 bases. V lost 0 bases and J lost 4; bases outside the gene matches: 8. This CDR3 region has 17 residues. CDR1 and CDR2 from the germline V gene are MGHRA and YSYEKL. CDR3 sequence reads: CASSQDRSGGVPDTQYF. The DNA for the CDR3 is TGCGCCAGCAGCCAAGATCGTAGCGGGGGCGTCCCAGATACGCAGTATTTT.

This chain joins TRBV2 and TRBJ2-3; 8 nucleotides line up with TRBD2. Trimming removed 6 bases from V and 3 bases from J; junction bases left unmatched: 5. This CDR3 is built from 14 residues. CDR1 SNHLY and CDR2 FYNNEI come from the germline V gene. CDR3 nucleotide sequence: TGTGCCAGCAGAGCGGGAGTAGGTACAGATACGCAGTATTTT. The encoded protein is CASRAGVGTDTQYF.

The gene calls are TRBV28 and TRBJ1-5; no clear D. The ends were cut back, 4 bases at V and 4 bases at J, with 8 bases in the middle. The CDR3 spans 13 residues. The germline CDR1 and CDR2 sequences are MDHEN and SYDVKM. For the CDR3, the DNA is TGTGCCAGCAGTTCCCCGGGTAATCAGCCCCAGCATTTT. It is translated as CASSSPGNQPQHF. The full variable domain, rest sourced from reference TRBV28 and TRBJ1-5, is DVKVTQSSRYLVKRTGEKVFLECVQDMDHENMFWYRQDPGLGLRLIYFSYDVKMKEKGDIPEGYSVSREKKERFSLILESASTNQTSMYLCASSSPGNQPQHFGDGTRLSIL.

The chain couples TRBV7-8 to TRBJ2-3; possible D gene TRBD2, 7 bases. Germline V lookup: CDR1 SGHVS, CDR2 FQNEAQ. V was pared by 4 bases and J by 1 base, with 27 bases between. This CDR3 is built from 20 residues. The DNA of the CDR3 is TGTGCCAGCAGCTCACCCGGGACTAACAACACCAAGGGGGGCACAGATACGCAGTATTTT. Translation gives CASSSPGTNNTKGGTDTQYF. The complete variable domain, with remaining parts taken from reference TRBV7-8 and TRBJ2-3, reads GAGVSQSPRYKVAKRGQDVALRCDPISGHVSLFWYQQALGQGPEFLTYFQNEAQLDKSGLPSDRFFAERPEGSVSTLKIQRTQQEDSAVYLCASSSPGTNNTKGGTDTQYFGPGTRLTVL.

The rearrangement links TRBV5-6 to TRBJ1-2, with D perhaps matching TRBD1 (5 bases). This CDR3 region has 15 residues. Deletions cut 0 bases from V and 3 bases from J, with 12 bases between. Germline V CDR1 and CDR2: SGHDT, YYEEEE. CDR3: CASSLEGVRDYGYTF. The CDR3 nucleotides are TGTGCCAGCAGCTTGGAAGGGGTGAGAGACTATGGCTACACCTTC.

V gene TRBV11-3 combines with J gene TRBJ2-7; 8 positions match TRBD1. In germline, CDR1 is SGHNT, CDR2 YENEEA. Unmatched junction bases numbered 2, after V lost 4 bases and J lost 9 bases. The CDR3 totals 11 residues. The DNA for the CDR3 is TGTGCCAGCAGCTCAGGGGGCGCGCAGTACTTC. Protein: CASSSGGAQYF. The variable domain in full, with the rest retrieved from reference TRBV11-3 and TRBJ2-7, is EAGVVQSPRYKIIEKKQPVAFWCNPISGHNTLYWYLQNLGQGPELLIRYENEEAVDDSQLPKDRFSAERLKGVDSTLKIQPAELGDSAVYLCASSSGGAQYFGPGTRLTVT.

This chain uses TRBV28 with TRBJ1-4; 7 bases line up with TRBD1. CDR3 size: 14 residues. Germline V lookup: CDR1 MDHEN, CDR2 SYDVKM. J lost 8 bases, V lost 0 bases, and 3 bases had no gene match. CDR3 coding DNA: TGTGCCAGCAGTTTATGGGCAGGGGGAGAAAAACTGTTTTTT. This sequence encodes CASSLWAGGEKLFF.

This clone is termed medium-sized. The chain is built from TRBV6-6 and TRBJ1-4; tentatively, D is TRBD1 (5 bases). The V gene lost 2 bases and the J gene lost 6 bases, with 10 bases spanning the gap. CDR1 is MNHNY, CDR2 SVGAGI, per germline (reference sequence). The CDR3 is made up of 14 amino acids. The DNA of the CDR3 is TGTGCCAGCAGTTACGCAGGAGGGGATGAAAAACTGTTTTTT. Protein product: CASSYAGGDEKLFF.